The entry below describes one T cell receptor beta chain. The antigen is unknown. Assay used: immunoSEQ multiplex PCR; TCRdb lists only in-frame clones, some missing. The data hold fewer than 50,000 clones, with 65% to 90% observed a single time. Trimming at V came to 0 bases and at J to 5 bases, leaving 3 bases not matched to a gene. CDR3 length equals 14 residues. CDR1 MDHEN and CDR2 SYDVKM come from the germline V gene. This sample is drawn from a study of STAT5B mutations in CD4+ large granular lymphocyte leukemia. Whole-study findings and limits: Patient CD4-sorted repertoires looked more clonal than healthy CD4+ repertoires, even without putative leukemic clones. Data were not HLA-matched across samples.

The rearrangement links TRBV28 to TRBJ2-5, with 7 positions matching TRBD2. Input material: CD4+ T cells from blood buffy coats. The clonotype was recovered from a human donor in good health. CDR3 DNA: TGTGCCAGCAGTTTATGGGGGAGGGGCGAGACCCAGTACTTC. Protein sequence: CASSLWGRGETQYF. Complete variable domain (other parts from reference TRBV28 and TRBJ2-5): DVKVTQSSRYLVKRTGEKVFLECVQDMDHENMFWYRQDPGLGLRLIYFSYDVKMKEKGDIPEGYSVSREKKERFSLILESASTNQTSMYLCASSLWGRGETQYFGPGTRLLVL.